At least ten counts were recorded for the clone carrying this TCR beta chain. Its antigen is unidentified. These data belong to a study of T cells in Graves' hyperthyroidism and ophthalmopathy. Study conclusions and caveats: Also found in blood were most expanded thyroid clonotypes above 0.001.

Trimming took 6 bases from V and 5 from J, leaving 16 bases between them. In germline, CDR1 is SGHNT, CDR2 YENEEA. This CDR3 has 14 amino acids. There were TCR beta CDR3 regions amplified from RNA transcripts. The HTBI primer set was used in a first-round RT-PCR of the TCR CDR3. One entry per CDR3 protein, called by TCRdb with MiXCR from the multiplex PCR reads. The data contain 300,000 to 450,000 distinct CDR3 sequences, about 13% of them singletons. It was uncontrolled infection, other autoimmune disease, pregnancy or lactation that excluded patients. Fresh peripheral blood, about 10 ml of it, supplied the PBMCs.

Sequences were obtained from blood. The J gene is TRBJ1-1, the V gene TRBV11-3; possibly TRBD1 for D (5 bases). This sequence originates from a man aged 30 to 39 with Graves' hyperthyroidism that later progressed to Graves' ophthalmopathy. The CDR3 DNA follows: TGTGCCAGCAGGGGGGTGAGTTGGGAGACTGAAGCTTTCTTT. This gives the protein CASRGVSWETEAFF.